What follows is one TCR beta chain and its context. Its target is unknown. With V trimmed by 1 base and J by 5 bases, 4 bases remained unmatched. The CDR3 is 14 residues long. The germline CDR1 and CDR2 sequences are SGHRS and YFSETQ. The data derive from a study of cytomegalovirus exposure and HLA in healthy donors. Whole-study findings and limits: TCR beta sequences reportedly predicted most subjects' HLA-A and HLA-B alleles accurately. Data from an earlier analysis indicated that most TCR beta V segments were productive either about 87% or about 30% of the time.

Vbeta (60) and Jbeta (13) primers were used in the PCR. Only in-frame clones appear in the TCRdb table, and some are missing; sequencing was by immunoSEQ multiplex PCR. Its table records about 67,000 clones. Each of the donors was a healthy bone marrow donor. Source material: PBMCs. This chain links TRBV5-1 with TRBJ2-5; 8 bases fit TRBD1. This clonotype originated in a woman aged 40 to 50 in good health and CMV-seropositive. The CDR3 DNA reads TGCGCCAGCAGCTTGACAGGGGGAACGGAGACCCAGTACTTC. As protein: CASSLTGGTETQYF.